The next 18 T cell receptor beta chains were all read from a single sample in a study of blood T cells in healthy people across ages. A sample-barcoded 5' primer and a J-beta primer mix were used in a second PCR of about 7 to 12 cycles. TCRdb recomputed calls from the 5' RACE reads with MiXCR, one row per CDR3 protein. The sample includes 650,000 to 800,000 distinct CDR3 sequences, roughly 44% of them seen just once. What was sequenced was blood. Every receptor here comes from a man aged 55 to 70 in good health.

This rearrangement joins TRBV29-1 to TRBJ1-1, with a possible D match to TRBD1 (6 bases). The CDR3 sequence is 14 residues long. The germline gives CDR1 SQVTM, CDR2 ANQGSEA. V dropped 6 bases and J dropped 5 bases, with 19 bases sitting between them. The DNA of the CDR3 is TGCAGCGTCTCCCTCAATAGGAGGGGGACTGAAGCTTTCTTT. It encodes CSVSLNRRGTEAFF.

The chain couples TRBV28 to TRBJ2-1, with a tentative D call TRBD1 (7 bases). V was pared by 5 bases and J by 7 bases, with 18 bases between. CDR3 size: 15 residues. Germline lookup yields CDR1 MDHEN and CDR2 SYDVKM. The CDR3 is CASSHGGTARNEQFF. The CDR3 region has the DNA TGTGCCAGCAGTCATGGGGGGACAGCCAGGAATGAGCAGTTCTTC.

The chain links TRBV7-9 to TRBJ2-4; no definite D call. The CDR3 has 15 amino acids. CDR1 and CDR2 from the germline V gene are SEHNR and FQNEAQ (reference sequence). V lost 1 base, J lost 0 bases, and 7 bases lay in between. CDR3 amino acids: CASSLGWIAKNIQYF. The CDR3 nucleotides read TGTGCCAGCAGCTTAGGTTGGATAGCCAAAAACATTCAGTACTTC.

The chain has TRBV4-2 and TRBJ2-1; D unresolved. Trimming cost V 1 base and J 2 bases, with 9 bases left between them. Germline V CDR1 and CDR2: LGHNA, YNFKEQ. The CDR3 is 15 amino acids. CDR3 in DNA: TGTGCCAGCAGCCAAGGTTACAACGCCTACAATGAGCAGTTCTTC. The encoded protein is CASSQGYNAYNEQFF.

The CDR3 coding sequence is TGTGCCAGCAGCTTAGGGGCAGCGACAGCAGATACGCAGTATTTT. It encodes CASSLGAATADTQYF. J is TRBJ2-3 and V is TRBV7-6; D perhaps matches TRBD1 (5 bases). Trimming cost V 1 base and J 4 bases, with 12 bases left between them. Germline-derived CDR1 and CDR2 are SGHVS and FNYEAQ. The CDR3 totals 15 residues. The full variable domain, completed using reference TRBV7-6 and TRBJ2-3, is GAGVSQSPRYKVTKRGQDVALRCDPISGHVSLYWYRQALGQGPEFLTYFNYEAQQDKSGLPNDRFSAERPEGSISTLTIQRTEQRDSAMYRCASSLGAATADTQYFGPGTRLTVL.

The rearrangement joins TRBV14 to TRBJ2-3, with 13 bases matching TRBD2. This CDR3 region has 15 residues. CDR1 is SGHDN and CDR2 is FVKESK in the germline V gene. After removal of 6 bases from V and 9 bases from J, the junction contained 9 bases not matched to a gene. Written as DNA, the CDR3 is TGTGCCAGCAGAGCTACCGGGACTAGCGGGGCGACGCAGTATTTT. This translates into CASRATGTSGATQYF.

The gene calls are TRBV6-2 or TRBV6-3 and TRBJ2-7; perhaps TRBD1 as D (5 bases). Per the germline V gene, CDR1 is MNHEY and CDR2 is SVGEGT. CDR3 length: 12 residues. Trimming stripped 6 bases from V and 4 bases from J, with 10 bases between. CDR3 protein: CASRDTWYEQYF. As DNA, the CDR3 is TGTGCCAGCAGGGACACCTGGTACGAGCAGTACTTC.

V usage is TRBV7-9 and J usage is TRBJ2-1, with 10 bases matching TRBD1. CDR3 length: 17 amino acids. The ends lost 1 base at V and 5 bases at J; junction bases unmatched: 8. Germline V gene lookup returns CDR1 SEHNR and CDR2 FQNEAQ (reference sequence). CDR3 in DNA: TGTGCCAGCAGCTTAGTAGGGACAGGGGTAGGGGACAATGAGCAGTTCTTC. This encodes CASSLVGTGVGDNEQFF.

The chain joins TRBV4-3 to TRBJ1-1; no firm D call. The CDR3 totals 12 residues. V dropped 4 bases and J dropped 7 bases, with 10 bases sitting between them. Per germline, CDR1 LGHNA and CDR2 YSLEER. This CDR3 reads CASSPHDGEAFF. CDR3 in DNA: TGCGCCAGCAGCCCGCACGATGGTGAAGCTTTCTTT.

The gene calls are TRBV12-3 or TRBV12-4 and TRBJ1-2; 11 nucleotides match TRBD1. This CDR3 comprises 14 residues. Trimming removed 2 bases from V and 7 bases from J; junction bases left unmatched: 3. CDR3 sequence (DNA): TGTGCCAGCAGTTTATGGACAGGGGGCTCTGGCTACACCTTC. Encoded protein: CASSLWTGGSGYTF.

Comments on this clonotype: At one end, the junction sequence differs from germline, possibly due to a read error. The CDR3 nucleotides read TGCAGCATTGAAGACCTTGGGAGAGCGACAATTTCCTACAATGAGCAGTTCTTC. Protein product: CSIEDLGRATISYNEQFF. The rearrangement links TRBV29-1 to TRBJ2-1, with D perhaps TRBD2 (5 bases). The CDR3 spans 18 residues. Germline V lookup: CDR1 SQVTM, CDR2 ANQGSEA.

The genes are TRBV11-3 and TRBJ1-1, with unresolved D. V shed 2 bases and J shed 3 bases, with 10 bases lying between them. Germline V gene data show CDR1 as SGHNT and CDR2 as YENEEA. The CDR3 length is 14 residues. CDR3 in DNA: TGTGCCAGCAGCTTATGGGGTGGAGACACTGAAGCTTTCTTT. Its protein is CASSLWGGDTEAFF.

In this sample, this clonotype turned up a few times. V and J are TRBV7-2 and TRBJ2-5, with D uncertain. From germline, CDR1 is SGHTA and CDR2 FQGNSA. The length of the CDR3 is 15 residues. V lost 1 base to trimming and J lost 1 base, with 10 bases between them. CDR3: CASSLVVGIQETQYF. For the CDR3, the DNA is TGTGCCAGCAGCTTAGTCGTGGGTATCCAAGAGACCCAGTACTTC.

This clonotype occurred a few times. The chain links TRBV4-3 to TRBJ2-5; D possibly uses TRBD1 or TRBD2 (5 bases each). This CDR3 spans 16 amino acids. Trimming pared 0 bases from V and 5 bases from J, leaving 16 bases between. CDR1 LGHNA and CDR2 YSLEER come from the germline V gene. In DNA, the CDR3 is TGCGCCAGCAGCCAAGATCGAGGGGTAAAGGCGGAGACCCAGTACTTC. The encoded protein is CASSQDRGVKAETQYF.

This clonotype was recorded a few times. This sequence joins TRBV12-3 or TRBV12-4 and TRBJ2-7, with D perhaps being TRBD1 or TRBD2 (7 bases each). CDR3 length: 14 amino acids. The V end was cut by 6 bases, the J end by 2 bases, with 14 bases between. CDR3 nucleotide sequence: TGTGCCAGCAGGGGAGGGACAGCTCCCTACGAGCAGTACTTC. It codes for CASRGGTAPYEQYF.

V gene TRBV5-8 combines with J gene TRBJ2-7, with a tentative D call TRBD2 (5 bases). Between the trimmed V and J ends, which lost 6 bases and 4 bases, there was a span of 20 bases. CDR1 SGHTS and CDR2 YDEGEE come from the germline V gene. The CDR3 spans 15 residues. CDR3 residues: CASTPTEVWPYEQYF. As DNA, the CDR3 is TGTGCCAGCACCCCGACGGAGGTGTGGCCTTACGAGCAGTACTTC.

The chain employs TRBV9 and TRBJ2-7; unclear D gene. CDR3 length: 15 residues. Between the trimmed V and J ends, which lost 0 bases and 1 base, there was a span of 11 bases. CDR1 SGDLS and CDR2 YYNGEE come from the germline V gene. The CDR3 DNA follows: TGTGCCAGCAGCGTAGGGGTGGCTAGTTCCTACGAGCAGTACTTC. This translates into CASSVGVASSYEQYF.

V usage is TRBV6-5 and J usage is TRBJ2-1, with a weak D call TRBD2 (6 bases). The germline CDR1 and CDR2 sequences are MNHEY and SVGAGI. The CDR3 loop spans 13 amino acids. V lost 5 bases and J 13 bases, leaving 18 bases between the germline ends. The CDR3 region is CASSGTGGETQFF. CDR3 sequence (DNA): TGTGCCAGCAGTGGTACAGGAGGGGAGACCCAGTTCTTC.